This T cell receptor beta chain is drawn from a study of T cell responses to AZD1222 COVID-19 vaccine. Notes on the study in general: Nearly half of spike-specific TCRs reportedly target unmutated variant regions.

Measured with immunoSEQ multiplex PCR; TCRdb has only the in-frame clones, and not every one. Counted here are some 150,000 clones, roughly 90% occurring once; the ten biggest clones make up roughly 4%. The CDR3 consists of 14 residues. V was trimmed by 3 bases and J by 0 bases, leaving 6 bases between them. CDR1 SGHRS and CDR2 YFSETQ come from the germline V gene. Of note for this clone: Its antigen is still unknown.

The V call is TRBV5-1, the J call TRBJ1-4; D call uncertain. The TCR sequence derives from an adult who received the AZD1222 COVID-19 vaccine. Sequenced here: peripheral blood, sampled 28 days after the second AZD1222 dose. The CDR3 DNA sequence: TGCGCCAGCAGCTCTACCACAACTAATGAAAAACTGTTTTTT. Protein sequence: CASSSTTTNEKLFF.